This TCR beta chain originates from a study of blood T cell repertoires in COVID-19. Overall study: There were acute and convalescent COVID-19 samples, and they came from the United States, Italy and Spain. Sample material is recorded as cDNA or gDNA derived from T cells, B-cell-depleted T cells, or PBMCs.

Original data processing: The authors estimated nucleated cell counts from reference gene primer amplification. Assay used: immunoSEQ multiplex PCR; TCRdb lists only in-frame clones, some missing. Clone size and the V and J calls come from that table; the DNA yielded D and trimming. The sample shows 260,000 or so clones, around four fifths of them seen only once. The receptor comes from a man older than 75 with acute or convalescent COVID-19. The sample comprised peripheral blood.

For the CDR3, the DNA is TGTGCCAGTAGTATCTCTAACAGGGGGCCTAATTCACCCCTCCACTTT. As protein: CASSISNRGPNSPLHF. This sequence joins TRBV19 and TRBJ1-6, with 9 bases lining up with TRBD1. V lost 3 bases to trimming and J lost 6 bases; unmatched junction nucleotides: 6. Per germline, CDR1 LNHDA and CDR2 SQIVND (reference sequence). The CDR3 covers 16 residues. The variable domain in full, with the rest retrieved from reference TRBV19 and TRBJ1-6, is DGGITQSPKYLFRKEGQNVTLSCEQNLNHDAMYWYRQDPGQGLRLIYYSQIVNDFQKGDIAEGYSVSREKKESFPLTVTSAQKNPTAFYLCASSISNRGPNSPLHFGNGTRLTVT.